These 2 T cell receptor beta chains were sequenced from one sample in a study of cytomegalovirus exposure and HLA in healthy donors. Both 60 Vbeta primers and 13 Jbeta primers went into the PCR. Some clones are missing from TCRdb's copy, which holds only in-frame ones; the method was immunoSEQ multiplex PCR. The table lists 200,000 to 250,000 clones, around 80% of them singletons. The sequenced material came from PBMCs. The receptors stem from a woman in her thirties or forties in good health and CMV-seronegative.

The chain combines TRBV19 with TRBJ1-4; no clear D gene. V shed 7 bases and J shed 5 bases, with 14 bases lying between them. The CDR3 contains 14 residues. Per the germline V gene, CDR1 is LNHDA and CDR2 is SQIVND (reference sequence). CDR3 sequence (DNA): TGTGCCAGTAACGAAGGGAGCTCCAATGAAAAACTGTTTTTT. Amino acid sequence: CASNEGSSNEKLFF.

The V and J genes are TRBV19 and TRBJ2-7, with TRBD1 identical over 8 bases. The germline V gene encodes CDR1 LNHDA and CDR2 SQIVND (reference sequence). After removal of 6 bases from V and 5 bases from J, the junction contained 0 bases not matched to a gene. The CDR3 covers 11 residues. The CDR3 DNA reads as TGTGCCAGTAGGGACAGGGACGAGCAGTACTTC. It specifies CASRDRDEQYF. Full variable domain (missing parts from reference TRBV19 and TRBJ2-7): DGGITQSPKYLFRKEGQNVTLSCEQNLNHDAMYWYRQDPGQGLRLIYYSQIVNDFQKGDIAEGYSVSREKKESFPLTVTSAQKNPTAFYLCASRDRDEQYFGPGTRLTVT.